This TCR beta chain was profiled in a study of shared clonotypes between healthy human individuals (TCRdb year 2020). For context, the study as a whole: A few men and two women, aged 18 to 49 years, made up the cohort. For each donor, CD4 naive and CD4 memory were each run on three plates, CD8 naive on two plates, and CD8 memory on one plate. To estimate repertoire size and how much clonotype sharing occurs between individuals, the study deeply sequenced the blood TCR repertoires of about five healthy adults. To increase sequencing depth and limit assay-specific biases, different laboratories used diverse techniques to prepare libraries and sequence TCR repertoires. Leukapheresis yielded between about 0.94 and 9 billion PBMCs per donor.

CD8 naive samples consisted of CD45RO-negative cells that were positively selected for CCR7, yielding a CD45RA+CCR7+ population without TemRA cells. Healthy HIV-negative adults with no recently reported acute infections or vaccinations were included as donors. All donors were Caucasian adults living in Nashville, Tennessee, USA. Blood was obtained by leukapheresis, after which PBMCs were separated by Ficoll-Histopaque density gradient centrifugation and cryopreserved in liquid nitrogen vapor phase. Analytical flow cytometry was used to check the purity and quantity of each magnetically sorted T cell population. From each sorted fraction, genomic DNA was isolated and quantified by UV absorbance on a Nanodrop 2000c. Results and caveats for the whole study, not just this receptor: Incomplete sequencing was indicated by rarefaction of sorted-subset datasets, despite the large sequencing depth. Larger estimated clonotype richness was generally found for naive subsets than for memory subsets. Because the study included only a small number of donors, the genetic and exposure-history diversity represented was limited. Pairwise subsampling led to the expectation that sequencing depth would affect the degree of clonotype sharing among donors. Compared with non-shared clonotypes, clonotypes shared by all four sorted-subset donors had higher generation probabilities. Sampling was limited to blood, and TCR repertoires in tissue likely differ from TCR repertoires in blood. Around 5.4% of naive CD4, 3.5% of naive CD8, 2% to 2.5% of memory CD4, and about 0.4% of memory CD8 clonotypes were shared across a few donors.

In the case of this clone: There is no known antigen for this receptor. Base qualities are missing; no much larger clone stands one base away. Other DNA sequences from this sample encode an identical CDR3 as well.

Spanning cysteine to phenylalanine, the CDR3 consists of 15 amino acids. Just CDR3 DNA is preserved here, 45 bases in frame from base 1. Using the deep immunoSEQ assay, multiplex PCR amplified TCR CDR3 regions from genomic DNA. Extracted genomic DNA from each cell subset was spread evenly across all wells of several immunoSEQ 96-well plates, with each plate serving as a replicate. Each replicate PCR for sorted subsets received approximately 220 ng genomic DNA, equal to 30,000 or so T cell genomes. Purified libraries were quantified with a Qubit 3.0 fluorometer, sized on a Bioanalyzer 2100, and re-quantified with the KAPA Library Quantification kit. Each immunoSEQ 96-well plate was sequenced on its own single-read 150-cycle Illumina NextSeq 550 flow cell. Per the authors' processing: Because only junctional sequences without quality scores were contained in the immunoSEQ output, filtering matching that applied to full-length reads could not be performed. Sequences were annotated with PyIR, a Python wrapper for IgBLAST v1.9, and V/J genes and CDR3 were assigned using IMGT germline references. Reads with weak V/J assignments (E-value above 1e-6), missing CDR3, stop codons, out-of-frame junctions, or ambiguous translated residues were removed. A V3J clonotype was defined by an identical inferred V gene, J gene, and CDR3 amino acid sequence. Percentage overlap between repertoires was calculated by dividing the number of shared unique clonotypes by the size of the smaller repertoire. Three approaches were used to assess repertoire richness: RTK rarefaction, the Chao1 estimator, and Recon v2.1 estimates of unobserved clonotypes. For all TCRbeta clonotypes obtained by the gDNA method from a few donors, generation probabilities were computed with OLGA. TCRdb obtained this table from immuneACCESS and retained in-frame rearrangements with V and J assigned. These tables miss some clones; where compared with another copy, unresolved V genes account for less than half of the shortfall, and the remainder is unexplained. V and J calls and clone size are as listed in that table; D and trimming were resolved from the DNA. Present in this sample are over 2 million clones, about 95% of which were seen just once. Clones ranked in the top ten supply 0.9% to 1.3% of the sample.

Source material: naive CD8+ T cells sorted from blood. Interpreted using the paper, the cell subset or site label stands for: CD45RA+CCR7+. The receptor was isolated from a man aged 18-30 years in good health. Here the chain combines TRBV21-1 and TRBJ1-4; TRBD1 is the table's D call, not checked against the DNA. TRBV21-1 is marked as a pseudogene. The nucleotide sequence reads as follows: TGTGCCAGCAGCTTCGGACAGGGCGAAAATGAAAAACTGTTTTTT. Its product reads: CASSFGQGENEKLFF.